This T cell receptor beta chain was retrieved from a study of OX40 agonist ivuxolimab in advanced cancers. Study context: Patients received ivuxolimab, an agonistic anti-OX40 (CD134) antibody. Earlier anti-PD-1, anti-PD-L1 or anti-CTLA-4 therapy was permitted; roughly 37% had received some.

V lost 0 bases and J 0 bases, leaving 21 bases between the germline ends. The V gene's germline CDR1 is SQVTM and CDR2 ANQGSEA. This CDR3 has 18 amino acids. Broader study findings: Low levels of normalized T-cell clonal expansion also appeared in some nonresponders. The antigens recognized by the expanded peripheral T cells, that is their antigen specificity, were not determined.

Regarding this clone: Its antigen is unknown.

Produced via immunoSEQ multiplex PCR; TCRdb's table is partial and in-frame only. The data show tens of thousands of clones, 70% to 90% seen once. Sequences were derived from CD4+ or CD8+ T cells sorted from blood, sampled in a trial of the OX40 agonist ivuxolimab. This TCR derives from an adult with an advanced solid tumor such as melanoma, head and neck, liver or kidney cancer. The V and J genes are TRBV29-1 and TRBJ2-7, with TRBD2 as a possible D gene (6 bases). CDR3 DNA: TGCAGCGTTGAAGATACCCCGGACGGGAGAGGGCCCTCCTACGAGCAGTACTTC. Protein: CSVEDTPDGRGPSYEQYF.